This T cell receptor (beta chain) was documented in a study of T-cell reconstitution after alpha-beta-depleted transplantation in children. Findings and caveats of the study: Several hundred expanded graft clones reportedly supplied alpha-beta T cells about two months after transplant. One year after transplant, T-cell counts and diversity came mostly from newly produced T cells.

From germline, CDR1 is MNHEY and CDR2 SVGEGT. The CDR3 runs 11 residues. Trimming took off 8 bases at V and 6 bases at J, with 8 bases between the two ends. This clonotype was seen more than once but under ten times. The antigen is not known. Preparation of the TCRbeta library was carried out with unique molecular identifiers. TCRdb used MiXCR to reprocess the PCR reads, holding one entry per CDR3 protein. The profile shows 750,000 to 950,000 distinct CDR3 sequences, roughly 16% of them singletons. This sequence joins TRBV6-2 or TRBV6-3 and TRBJ2-1; D gene uncertain. The TCR was taken from a male patient younger than 18 who had a stem cell transplant for acute lymphoblastic leukemia, so the T cells may come from the graft donor. The input for sequencing was PBMCs, mostly from graft donor cells, taken 360 days after TCRalphabeta/CD19-depleted stem cell transplant. The CDR3 bases are TGTGCCAGCCACAGTTTCAATGAGCAGTTCTTC. It yields the protein CASHSFNEQFF.